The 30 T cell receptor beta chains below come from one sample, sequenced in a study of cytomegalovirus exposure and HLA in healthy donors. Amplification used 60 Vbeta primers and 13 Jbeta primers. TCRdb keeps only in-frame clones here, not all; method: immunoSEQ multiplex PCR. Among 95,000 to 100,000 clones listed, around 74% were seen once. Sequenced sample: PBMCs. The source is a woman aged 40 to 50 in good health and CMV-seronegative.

The CDR3 is CASSLGGGANEQFF. As DNA, the CDR3 is TGTGCCAGCAGCTTAGGCGGGGGGGCTAATGAGCAGTTCTTC. V gene TRBV7-3 combines with J gene TRBJ2-1; the match to TRBD2 covers 9 bases. There are 14 residues in the CDR3. Trimming removed 2 bases from V and 7 bases from J; junction bases left unmatched: 3. Germline lookup yields CDR1 SGHTA and CDR2 FQGTGA.

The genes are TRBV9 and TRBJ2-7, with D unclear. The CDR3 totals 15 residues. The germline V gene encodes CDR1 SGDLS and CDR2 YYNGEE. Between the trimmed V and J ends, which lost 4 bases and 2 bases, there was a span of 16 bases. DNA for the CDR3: TGTGCCAGCAGCCCAGGCAGAAACCCAACCTACGAGCAGTACTTC. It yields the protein CASSPGRNPTYEQYF.

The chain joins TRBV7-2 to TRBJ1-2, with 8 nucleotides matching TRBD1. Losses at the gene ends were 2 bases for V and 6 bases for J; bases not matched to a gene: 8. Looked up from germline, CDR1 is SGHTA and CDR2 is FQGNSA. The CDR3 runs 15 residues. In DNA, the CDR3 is TGTGCCAGCAGCTTATCGACAGGGGAAAGCCATGGCTACACCTTC. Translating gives CASSLSTGESHGYTF.

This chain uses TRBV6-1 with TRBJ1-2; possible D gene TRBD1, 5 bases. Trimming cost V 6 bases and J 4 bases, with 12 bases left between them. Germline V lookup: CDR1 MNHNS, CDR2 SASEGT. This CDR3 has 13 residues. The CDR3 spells CASREGWGYGYTF. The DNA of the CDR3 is TGTGCCAGCAGGGAGGGGTGGGGCTATGGCTACACCTTC.

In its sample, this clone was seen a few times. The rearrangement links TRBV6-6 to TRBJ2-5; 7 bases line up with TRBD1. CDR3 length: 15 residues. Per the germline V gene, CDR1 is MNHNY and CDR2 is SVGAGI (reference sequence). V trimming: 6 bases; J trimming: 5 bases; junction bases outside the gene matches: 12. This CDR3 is CASREQGMVAETQYF. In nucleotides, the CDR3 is TGTGCCAGCAGAGAACAGGGGATGGTTGCGGAGACCCAGTACTTC.

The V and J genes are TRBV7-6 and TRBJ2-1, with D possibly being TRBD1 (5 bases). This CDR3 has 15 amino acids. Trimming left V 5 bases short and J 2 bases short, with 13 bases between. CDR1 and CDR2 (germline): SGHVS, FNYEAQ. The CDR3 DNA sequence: TGTGCCAGCAGCCCTACAATGGGGCCCTACAATGAGCAGTTCTTC. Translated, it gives CASSPTMGPYNEQFF.

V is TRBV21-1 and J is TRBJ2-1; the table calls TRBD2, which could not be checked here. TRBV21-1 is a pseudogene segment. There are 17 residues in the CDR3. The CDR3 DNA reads TGTGCCAGCAGCAGAGATAGCGGGGGTCCATCCTACAATGAGCAGTTCTTC. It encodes CASSRDSGGPSYNEQFF.

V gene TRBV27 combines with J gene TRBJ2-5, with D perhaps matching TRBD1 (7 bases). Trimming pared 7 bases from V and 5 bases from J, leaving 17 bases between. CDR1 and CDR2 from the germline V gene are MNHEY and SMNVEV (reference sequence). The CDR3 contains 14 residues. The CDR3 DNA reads TGTGCCAGCATCCCTCGGACAGGAGGGGAGACCCAGTACTTC. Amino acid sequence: CASIPRTGGETQYF.

CDR3 nucleotides: TGTGCCAGCAGCTCCTTGGAGGCCGCCTACAATGAGCAGTTCTTC. Its translation is CASSSLEAAYNEQFF. The rearrangement links TRBV7-3 to TRBJ2-1; a possible D gene is TRBD2 (5 bases). Trimming stripped 4 bases from V and 2 bases from J, with 12 bases between. The V gene's germline CDR1 is SGHTA and CDR2 FQGTGA. This CDR3 contains 15 residues.

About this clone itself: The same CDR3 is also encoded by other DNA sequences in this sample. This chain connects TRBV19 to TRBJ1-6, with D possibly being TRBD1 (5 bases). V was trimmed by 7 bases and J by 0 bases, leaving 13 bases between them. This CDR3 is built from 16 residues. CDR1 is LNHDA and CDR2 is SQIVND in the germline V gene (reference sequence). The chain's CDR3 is CASKHRLSSYNSPLHF. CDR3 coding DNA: TGTGCCAGTAAGCACAGGCTAAGCTCCTATAATTCACCCCTCCACTTT. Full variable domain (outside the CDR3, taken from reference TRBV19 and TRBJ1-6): DGGITQSPKYLFRKEGQNVTLSCEQNLNHDAMYWYRQDPGQGLRLIYYSQIVNDFQKGDIAEGYSVSREKKESFPLTVTSAQKNPTAFYLCASKHRLSSYNSPLHFGNGTRLTVT.

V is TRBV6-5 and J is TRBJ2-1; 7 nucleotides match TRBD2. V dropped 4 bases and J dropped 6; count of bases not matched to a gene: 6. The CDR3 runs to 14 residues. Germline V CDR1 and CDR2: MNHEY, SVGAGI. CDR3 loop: CASSSGLGRNEQFF. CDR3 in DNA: TGTGCCAGCAGTTCCGGACTAGGCCGCAATGAGCAGTTCTTC.

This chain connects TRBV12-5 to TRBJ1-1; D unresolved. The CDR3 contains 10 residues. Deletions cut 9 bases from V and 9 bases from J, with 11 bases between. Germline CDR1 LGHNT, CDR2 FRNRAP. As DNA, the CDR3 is TGTGCTAGAACCTGGCCAAAAGCTTTCTTT. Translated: CARTWPKAFF.

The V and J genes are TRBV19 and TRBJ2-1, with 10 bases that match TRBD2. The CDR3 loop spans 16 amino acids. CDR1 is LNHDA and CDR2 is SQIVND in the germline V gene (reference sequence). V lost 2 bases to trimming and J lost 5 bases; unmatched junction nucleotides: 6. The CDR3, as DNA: TGTGCCAGTAGTATATCCCTAGCGGGGGTCAACAATGAGCAGTTCTTC. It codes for CASSISLAGVNNEQFF.

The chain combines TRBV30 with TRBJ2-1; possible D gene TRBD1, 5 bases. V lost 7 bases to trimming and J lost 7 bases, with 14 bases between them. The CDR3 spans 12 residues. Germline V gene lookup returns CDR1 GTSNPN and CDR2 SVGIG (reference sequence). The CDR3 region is CAFPGHPNEQFF. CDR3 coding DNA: TGTGCCTTCCCCGGACACCCAAATGAGCAGTTCTTC.

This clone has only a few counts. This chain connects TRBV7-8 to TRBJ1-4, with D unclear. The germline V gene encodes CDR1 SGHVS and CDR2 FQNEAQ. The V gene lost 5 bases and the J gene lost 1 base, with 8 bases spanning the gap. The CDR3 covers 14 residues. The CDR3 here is CASSLRRTNEKLFF. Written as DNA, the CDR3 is TGTGCCAGCAGCCTCAGGCGAACTAATGAAAAACTGTTTTTT.

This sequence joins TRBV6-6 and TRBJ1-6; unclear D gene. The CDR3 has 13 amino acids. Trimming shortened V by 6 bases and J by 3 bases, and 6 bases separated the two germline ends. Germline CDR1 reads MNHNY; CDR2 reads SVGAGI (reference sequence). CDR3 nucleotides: TGTGCCAGCAGGGAGATCTATAATTCACCCCTCCACTTT. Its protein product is CASREIYNSPLHF.

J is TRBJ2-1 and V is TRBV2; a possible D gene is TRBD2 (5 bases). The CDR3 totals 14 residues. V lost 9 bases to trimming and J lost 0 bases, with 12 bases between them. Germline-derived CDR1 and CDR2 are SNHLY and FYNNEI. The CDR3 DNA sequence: TGTGCCAGTCGGACTGGAATCTCCTACAATGAGCAGTTCTTC. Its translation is CASRTGISYNEQFF.

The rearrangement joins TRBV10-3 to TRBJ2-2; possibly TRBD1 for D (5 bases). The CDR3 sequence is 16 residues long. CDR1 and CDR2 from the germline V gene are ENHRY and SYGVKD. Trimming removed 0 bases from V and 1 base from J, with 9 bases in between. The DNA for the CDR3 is TGTGCCATCAGTGAGTCGTACAGGCGGAACACCGGGGAGCTGTTTTTT. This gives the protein CAISESYRRNTGELFF.

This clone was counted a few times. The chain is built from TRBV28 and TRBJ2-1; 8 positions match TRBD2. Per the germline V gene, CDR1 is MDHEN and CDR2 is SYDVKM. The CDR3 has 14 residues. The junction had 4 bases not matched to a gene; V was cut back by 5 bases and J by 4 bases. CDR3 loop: CASSGPSGYNEQFF. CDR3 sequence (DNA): TGTGCCAGCAGTGGTCCTAGCGGGTACAATGAGCAGTTCTTC. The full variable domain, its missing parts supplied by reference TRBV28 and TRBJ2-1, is DVKVTQSSRYLVKRTGEKVFLECVQDMDHENMFWYRQDPGLGLRLIYFSYDVKMKEKGDIPEGYSVSREKKERFSLILESASTNQTSMYLCASSGPSGYNEQFFGPGTRLTVL.

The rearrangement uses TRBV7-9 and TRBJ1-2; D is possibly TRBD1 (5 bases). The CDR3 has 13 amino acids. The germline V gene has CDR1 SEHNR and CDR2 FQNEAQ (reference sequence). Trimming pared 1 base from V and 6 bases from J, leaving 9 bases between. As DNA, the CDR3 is TGTGCCAGCAGCTTAGACGTGGGGCATGGCTACACCTTC. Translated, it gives CASSLDVGHGYTF.

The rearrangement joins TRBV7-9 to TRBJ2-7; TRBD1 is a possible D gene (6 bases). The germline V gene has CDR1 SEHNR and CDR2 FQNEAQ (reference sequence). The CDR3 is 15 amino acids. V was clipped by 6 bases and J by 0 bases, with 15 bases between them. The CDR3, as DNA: TGTGCCAGCAGTCCTTTTACGGACAGCTCCTACGAGCAGTACTTC. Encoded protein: CASSPFTDSSYEQYF.

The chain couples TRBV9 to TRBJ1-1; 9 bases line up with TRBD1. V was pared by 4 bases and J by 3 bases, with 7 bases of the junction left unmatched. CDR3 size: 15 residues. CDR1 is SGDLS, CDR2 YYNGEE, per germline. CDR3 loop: CASSTQGAWDTEAFF. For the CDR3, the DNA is TGTGCCAGCAGCACACAGGGGGCGTGGGACACTGAAGCTTTCTTT.

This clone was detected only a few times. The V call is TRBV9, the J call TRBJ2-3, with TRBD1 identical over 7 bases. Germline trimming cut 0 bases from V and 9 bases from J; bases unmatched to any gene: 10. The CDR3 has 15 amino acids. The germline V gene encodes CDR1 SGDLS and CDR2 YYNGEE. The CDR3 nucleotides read TGTGCCAGCAGCGTAGTTTTAGGGGGCGAGGGGACGCAGTATTTT. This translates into CASSVVLGGEGTQYF.

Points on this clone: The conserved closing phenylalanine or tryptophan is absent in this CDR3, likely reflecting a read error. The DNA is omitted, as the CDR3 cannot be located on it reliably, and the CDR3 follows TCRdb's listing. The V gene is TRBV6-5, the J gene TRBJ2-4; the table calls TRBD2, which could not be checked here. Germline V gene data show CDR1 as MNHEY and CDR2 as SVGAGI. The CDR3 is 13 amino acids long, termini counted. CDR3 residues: CASSYSKGGVLRV.

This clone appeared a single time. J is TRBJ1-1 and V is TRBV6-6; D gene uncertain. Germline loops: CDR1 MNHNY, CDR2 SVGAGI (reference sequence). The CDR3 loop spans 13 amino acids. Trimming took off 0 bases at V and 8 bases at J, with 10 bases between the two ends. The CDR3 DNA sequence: TGTGCCAGCAGTTACTCCCGGGAAGAAGAAGCTTTCTTT. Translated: CASSYSREEEAFF.

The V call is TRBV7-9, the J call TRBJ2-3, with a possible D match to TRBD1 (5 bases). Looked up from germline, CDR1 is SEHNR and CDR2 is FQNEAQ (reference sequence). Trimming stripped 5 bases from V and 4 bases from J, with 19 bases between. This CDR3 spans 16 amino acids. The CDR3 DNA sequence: TGTGCCAGCAGCGACGCCAGGGTTGTCGTCGCAGATACGCAGTATTTT. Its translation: CASSDARVVVADTQYF.

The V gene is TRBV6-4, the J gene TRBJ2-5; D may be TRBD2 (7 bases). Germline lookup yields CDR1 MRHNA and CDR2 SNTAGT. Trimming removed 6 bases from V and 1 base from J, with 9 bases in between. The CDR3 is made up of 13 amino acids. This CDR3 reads CASSGGPQETQYF. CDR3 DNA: TGTGCCAGCAGCGGGGGGCCCCAAGAGACCCAGTACTTC.

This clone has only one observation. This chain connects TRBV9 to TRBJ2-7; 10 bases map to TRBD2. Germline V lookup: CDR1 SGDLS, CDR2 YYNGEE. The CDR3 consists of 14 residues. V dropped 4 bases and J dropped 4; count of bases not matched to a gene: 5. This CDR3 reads CASSQGLAAYEQYF. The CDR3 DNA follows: TGTGCCAGCAGCCAAGGACTAGCGGCTTACGAGCAGTACTTC.

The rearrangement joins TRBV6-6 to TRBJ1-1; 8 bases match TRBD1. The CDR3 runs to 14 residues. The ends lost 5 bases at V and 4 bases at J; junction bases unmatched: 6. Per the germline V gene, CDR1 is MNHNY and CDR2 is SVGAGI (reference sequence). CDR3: CASSLQGEGTEAFF. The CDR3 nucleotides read TGTGCCAGCAGTCTACAGGGGGAGGGCACTGAAGCTTTCTTT.

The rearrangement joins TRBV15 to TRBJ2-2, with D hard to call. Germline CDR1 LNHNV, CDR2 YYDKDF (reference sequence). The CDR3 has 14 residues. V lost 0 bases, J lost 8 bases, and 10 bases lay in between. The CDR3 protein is CATSREGRWGELFF. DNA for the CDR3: TGTGCCACCAGCAGAGAGGGCCGATGGGGGGAGCTGTTTTTT. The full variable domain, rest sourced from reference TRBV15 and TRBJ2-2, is DAMVIQNPRYQVTQFGKPVTLSCSQTLNHNVMYWYQQKSSQAPKLLFHYYDKDFNNEADTPDNFQSRRPNTSFCFLDIRSPGLGDTAMYLCATSREGRWGELFFGEGSRLTVL.